The present T cell receptor beta chain was sequenced within a study of shared clonotypes between healthy human individuals. Assay: immunoSEQ multiplex PCR; the TCRdb copy retains only in-frame clones and omits some. The sample lists about 470,000 clones, roughly three quarters occurring once. CDR1 and CDR2 (germline): SGHAT, FQNNGV. The ends were cut back, 1 base at V and 2 bases at J, with 12 bases in the middle. This CDR3 comprises 15 residues. V and J are TRBV11-2 and TRBJ2-7, with D hard to call. The sequenced sample was PBMCs. This TCR came from a woman between 35 and 50 years old in good health. Some clones in this sample may be carry-over from other donors' samples. CDR3 residues: CASSLGWDFTYEQYF. The DNA of the CDR3 is TGTGCCAGCAGCTTAGGGTGGGATTTCACCTACGAGCAGTACTTC.